This T cell receptor (beta chain) was captured by sequencing in a study of neoadjuvant anti-PD-1 for oral cavity cancer. This clone was counted once. Its matching antigen is unknown. Study outcomes and limitations: Pretreatment Treg/Th17 ratio correlated inversely with post-treatment tumor clonality.

Patients had HPV-negative, locally advanced oral cavity squamous cell carcinoma. Six replicates per PBMC sample, mostly from 450 to 600 ng of genomic DNA. Here immunoSEQ multiplex PCR was the method, and the copy in TCRdb shows in-frame clones only, minus some. Here the sample spans under 20,000 clones, about three fifths being singletons. Sequenced material: PBMCs, taken before nivolumab (anti-PD-1) treatment. The receptor comes from a person between 35 and 79 years old with oral cavity squamous cell carcinoma.

CDR3 sequence: CAWASGLADYNEQFF. The DNA of the CDR3 is TGTGCCTGGGCCTCAGGGCTAGCGGACTACAATGAGCAGTTCTTC. The genes are TRBV30 and TRBJ2-1; 7 bases line up with TRBD2. V shed 5 bases and J 3 bases; nucleotides not matched to a gene: 10. Germline V gene data show CDR1 as GTSNPN and CDR2 as SVGIG (reference sequence). CDR3 length equals 15 residues. Complete variable domain (other parts from reference TRBV30 and TRBJ2-1): SQTIHQWPATLVQPVGSPLSLECTVEGTSNPNLYWYRQAAGRGLQLLFYSVGIGQISSEVPQNLSASRPQDRQFILSSKKLLLSDSGFYLCAWASGLADYNEQFFGPGTRLTVL.